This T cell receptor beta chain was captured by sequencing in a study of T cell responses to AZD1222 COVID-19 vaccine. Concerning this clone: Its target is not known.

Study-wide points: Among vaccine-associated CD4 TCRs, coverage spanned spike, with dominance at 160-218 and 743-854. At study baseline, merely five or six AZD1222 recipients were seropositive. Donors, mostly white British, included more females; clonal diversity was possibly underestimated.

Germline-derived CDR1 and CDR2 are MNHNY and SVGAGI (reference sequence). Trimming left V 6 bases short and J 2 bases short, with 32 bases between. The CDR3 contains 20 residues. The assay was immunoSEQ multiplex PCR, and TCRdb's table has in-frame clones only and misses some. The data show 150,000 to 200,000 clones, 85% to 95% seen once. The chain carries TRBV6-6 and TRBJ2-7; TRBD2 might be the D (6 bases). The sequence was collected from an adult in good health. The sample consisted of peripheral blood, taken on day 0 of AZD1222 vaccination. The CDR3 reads CASSPTRGRLTTSLAYEQYF. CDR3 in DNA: TGTGCCAGCAGCCCCACCCGTGGGCGGCTGACGACTAGTCTAGCCTACGAGCAGTACTTC.